The rows below give T cell receptor beta chains drawn from one sample of a study of blood T cell repertoires in COVID-19. Assay used: immunoSEQ multiplex PCR; TCRdb lists only in-frame clones, some missing. Of around 300,000 clones in the sample, roughly nine tenths are singletons; the top ten hold approximately 2.9%. Sequenced sample: peripheral blood. Receptors were obtained from a woman in her 30s with COVID-19, enrolled during active disease. The CDR3 runs from the conserved cysteine through the conserved F or W. The D gene is left open where the match is weak. Some rows have no size entry. The others give once, few or many, or a class for an expanded clone.

-	TRBV7-9	-	TRBJ2-7	CASRDPGTPEGEQYF	TGTGCCAGCAGAGATCCCGGGACACCCGAGGGCGAGCAGTACTTC
TRBD2	TRBV7-8	-	TRBJ2-1	CASSLTALLAGLYNEQFF	TGTGCCAGCAGCTTGACTGCCCTACTAGCGGGCCTTTACAATGAGCAGTTCTTC
TRBD1	TRBV18	-	TRBJ1-5	CASSPGRGAGQPQHF	TGTGCCAGCTCACCAGGCAGGGGGGCAGGGCAGCCCCAGCATTTT
-	TRBV6-1	-	TRBJ2-7	CASSEGVGREQYF	TGTGCCAGCAGTGAAGGAGTGGGGCGTGAGCAGTACTTC
TRBD1	TRBV19	once	TRBJ2-6	CASSPPDRVGSGANVLTF	TGTGCCAGTAGTCCGCCGGACAGGGTTGGCTCTGGGGCCAACGTCCTGACTTTC
TRBD1	TRBV7-6	-	TRBJ1-2	CASSPRQGAIYGYTF	TGTGCCAGCAGCCCGAGACAGGGGGCGATCTATGGCTACACCTTC
-	TRBV11-2	-	TRBJ1-5	CASSLDGRGSNQPQHF	TGTGCCAGCAGCTTGGACGGGCGGGGAAGCAATCAGCCCCAGCATTTT
-	TRBV24-1	-	TRBJ2-1	CATSDYTQGWNEQFF	TGTGCCACCAGTGATTATACCCAGGGGTGGAATGAGCAGTTCTTC
TRBD1	TRBV30	-	TRBJ1-2	CAWSDLRQGGGYTF	TGTGCCTGGAGTGATCTTCGACAGGGAGGCGGCTACACCTTC
-	TRBV19	-	TRBJ2-3	CASSMGATVNTDTQYF	TGTGCCAGTAGTATGGGGGCTACAGTGAACACAGATACGCAGTATTTT
-	TRBV7-9	-	TRBJ2-5	CASSLGWAGSRQETQYF	TGTGCCAGCAGCTTAGGATGGGCGGGCAGCCGCCAAGAGACCCAGTACTTC
-	TRBV7-2	-	TRBJ1-1	CASSPQGVNTEAFF	TGTGCCAGCAGCCCGCAGGGTGTTAACACTGAAGCTTTCTTT
-	TRBV7-8	once	TRBJ2-3	CASSLALVGATIDTQYF	TGTGCCAGCAGCTTAGCGCTGGTGGGAGCGACGATAGATACGCAGTATTTT
TRBD1	TRBV30	few	TRBJ1-6	CALLSGTENSPLHF	TGTGCCTTACTTTCCGGGACAGAAAATTCACCCCTCCACTTT
-	TRBV7-9	-	TRBJ2-1	CASQTRGYNEQFF	TGTGCCTCACAAACCCGGGGATACAATGAGCAGTTCTTC
-	TRBV18	-	TRBJ1-5	CASSPTTQGGQPQHF	TGTGCCAGCTCACCTACCACCCAAGGCGGTCAGCCCCAGCATTTT
-	TRBV12-3/TRBV12-4	-	TRBJ2-3	CASRPTSSDTQYF	TGTGCCAGCAGACCAACTAGCTCAGATACGCAGTATTTT
-	TRBV19	-	TRBJ1-2	CASRTSAGDNYGYTF	TGTGCCAGTAGGACTTCCGCCGGGGATAACTATGGCTACACCTTC
-	TRBV6-6	-	TRBJ1-3	CASRGEGNTIYF	TGTGCCAGCCGCGGGGAAGGAAACACCATATATTTT
TRBD2	TRBV19	-	TRBJ2-7	CASKAAGEYEQYF	TGTGCCAGTAAGGCAGCGGGAGAGTACGAGCAGTACTTC
-	TRBV5-1	-	TRBJ2-7	CASSLEPRGEQYF	TGCGCCAGCAGCTTGGAACCTAGGGGCGAGCAGTACTTC
TRBD2	TRBV6-1	-	TRBJ2-3	CASSDVRELDTQYF	TGTGCCAGCAGTGATGTGCGGGAGCTAGATACGCAGTATTTT
TRBD1	TRBV5-4	-	TRBJ1-6	CASSLEGQGDSPLHF	TGTGCCAGCAGCTTGGAGGGACAGGGGGATTCACCCCTCCACTTT
-	TRBV28	once	TRBJ2-2	CASWEAGELFF	TGTGCCAGCTGGGAGGCCGGGGAGCTGTTTTTT
-	TRBV4-1	-	TRBJ1-2	CASSQDLAAGYGYTF	TGCGCCAGCAGCCAAGATCTGGCGGCGGGCTATGGCTACACCTTC
TRBD1	TRBV7-8	few	TRBJ1-6	CASSLAGQTGSPLHF	TGTGCCAGCAGCTTAGCGGGACAGACCGGTTCACCCCTCCACTTT
-	TRBV11-2	-	TRBJ2-1	CASSLDLEGQFF	TGTGCCAGCAGCTTAGATTTAGAGGGGCAGTTCTTC
TRBD1	TRBV2	-	TRBJ1-1	CASRTRGAGGLDTEAFF	TGTGCCAGCAGGACCCGGGGCGCAGGGGGCTTGGACACTGAAGCTTTCTTT
TRBD1	TRBV7-2	-	TRBJ1-1	CASSEQGGTEAFF	TGTGCCAGCAGCGAACAGGGGGGGACTGAAGCTTTCTTT
-	TRBV30	-	TRBJ2-4	CAWGRDSLGENIQYF	TGTGCCTGGGGCCGGGACTCCCTGGGGGAAAACATTCAGTACTTC
TRBD2	TRBV30	-	TRBJ2-7	CAWSKSLAGVQYF	TGTGCCTGGAGTAAATCCCTAGCGGGAGTGCAGTACTTC
-	TRBV10-3	-	TRBJ1-4	CAISRGLGEKLFF	TGTGCCATTTCCAGGGGTCTGGGTGAAAAACTGTTTTTT
-	TRBV30	-	TRBJ1-6	CAWSVMGGSYNSPLHF	TGTGCCTGGAGTGTGATGGGGGGTTCCTATAATTCACCCCTCCACTTT
-	TRBV7-2	-	TRBJ2-7	CASSGSGSYEQYF	TGTGCCAGCAGCGGGAGCGGGTCCTACGAGCAGTACTTC
-	TRBV12-3/TRBV12-4	-	TRBJ1-1	CASSLAQNTEAFF	TGTGCCAGCAGTTTAGCTCAGAACACTGAAGCTTTCTTT
-	TRBV19	-	TRBJ1-4	CASSIGGQSTEKLFF	TGTGCCAGTAGTATAGGTGGACAGTCGACGGAAAAACTGTTTTTT
TRBD1	TRBV7-6	-	TRBJ1-4	CASSLGLQGAQEKLFF	TGTGCCAGCAGCTTGGGGTTACAGGGGGCGCAAGAAAAACTGTTTTTT
TRBD1	TRBV3-1/TRBV3-2	-	TRBJ2-7	CASSPGDSTAYEQYF	TGTGCCAGCAGCCCAGGGGACAGTACTGCCTACGAGCAGTACTTC
TRBD1	TRBV6-5	-	TRBJ1-1	CASSYSTGTGRTEAFF	TGTGCCAGCAGTTACTCGACCGGGACAGGGAGGACTGAAGCTTTCTTT
-	TRBV7-3	-	TRBJ1-5	CASRHNSGVSNQPQHF	TGTGCCAGCAGGCACAACTCAGGGGTGAGCAATCAGCCCCAGCATTTT
TRBD2	TRBV7-2	-	TRBJ2-3	CASSSGLAGGRVDTQYF	TGTGCCAGCAGCTCGGGACTAGCGGGAGGGAGGGTAGATACGCAGTATTTT
TRBD1	TRBV5-1	-	TRBJ2-7	CASSSGQGAREQYF	TGCGCCAGCAGCTCTGGACAGGGGGCAAGGGAGCAGTACTTC
-	TRBV7-2	-	TRBJ1-5	CASSFTGNSNQPQHF	TGTGCCAGCAGCTTTACGGGGAATAGCAATCAGCCCCAGCATTTT
-	TRBV19	-	TRBJ1-5	CASSIGAGGLENQPQHF	TGTGCCAGTAGTATCGGTGCGGGGGGGCTTGAGAATCAGCCCCAGCATTTT
TRBD2	TRBV12-5	-	TRBJ2-3	CASSKGLAGDTQYF	TGTGCTAGTTCAAAGGGACTAGCGGGAGATACGCAGTATTTT
-	TRBV2	-	TRBJ2-3	CASIGLPFSTDTQYF	TGTGCCAGCATCGGACTCCCGTTTAGCACAGATACGCAGTATTTT
-	TRBV4-1	-	TRBJ1-1	CASSQGDSEAFF	TGCGCCAGCAGCCAGGGCGACAGTGAAGCTTTCTTT
TRBD1	TRBV13	-	TRBJ2-5	CASSSERGTGGETQYF	TGTGCCAGCAGCTCCGAACGCGGGACAGGGGGCGAGACCCAGTACTTC
TRBD1	TRBV5-1	-	TRBJ2-6	CASSITPGQGAKANVLTF	TGCGCCAGCAGCATCACCCCGGGACAGGGGGCTAAGGCCAACGTCCTGACTTTC
TRBD2	TRBV7-2	once	TRBJ2-1	CASSPRTSGSLSNEQFF	TGTGCCAGCAGCCCCAGGACTAGCGGGAGCTTAAGCAATGAGCAGTTCTTC
-	TRBV23-1	-	TRBJ2-7	CASSFRDTPRDEQYF	TGCGCCAGCAGTTTCAGGGACACCCCCCGCGACGAGCAGTACTTC